The clone carrying this T cell receptor (beta chain) was detected only a few times. The CDR3 extends over 12 amino acids. Germline CDR1 SNHLY, CDR2 FYNNEI. Trimming removed 9 bases from V and 8 bases from J, with 15 bases in between. These data come from a study of T-cell reconstitution after alpha-beta-depleted transplantation in children. TCRbeta library preparation incorporated unique molecular identifiers. TCRdb itself ran the PCR reads through MiXCR, one entry per CDR3 protein. This repertoire shows 300,000 to 400,000 distinct CDR3 sequences, 15% to 20% found once; its top ten account for around 38%.

The genes are TRBV2 and TRBJ2-3; D gene ambiguous. This receptor was obtained from a male patient between 2 and 10 years old who had a stem cell transplant for acute lymphoblastic leukemia, so the T cells may come from the graft donor. This specimen was PBMCs, mostly from graft donor cells, taken 360 days after TCRalphabeta/CD19-depleted stem cell transplant. The CDR3 is CARQRLGGTQYF. The DNA of the CDR3 is TGTGCCAGACAGCGTCTTGGTGGTACGCAGTATTTT.